This passage covers 8 T cell receptor beta chains from one sample sequenced in a study of shared clonotypes between healthy human individuals. The assay was immunoSEQ multiplex PCR, and TCRdb's table has in-frame clones only and misses some. The sample yields a few hundred thousand clones, around 78% seen once. The sequenced sample was PBMCs. These receptors all stem from a woman aged 40 to 50 in good health. Some clones in this sample may be carry-over from other donors' samples.

Of note for this clone: This same CDR3 is encoded by further DNA sequences in the sample. CDR3 in amino acids: CASSLAGGGYTF. Written as DNA, the CDR3 is TGTGCCAGCAGCTTGGCAGGGGGAGGCTACACCTTC. This chain links TRBV7-9 with TRBJ1-2; TRBD1 agrees at 7 bases. Trimming at V came to 3 bases and at J to 8 bases, leaving 3 bases not matched to a gene. Looked up from germline, CDR1 is SEHNR and CDR2 is FQNEAQ (reference sequence). CDR3 length: 12 amino acids.

The V call is TRBV27, the J call TRBJ1-4, with D tentatively TRBD1 (5 bases). CDR3 length: 15 residues. V was shortened by 2 bases and J by 0 bases, with 7 bases between the two germline ends. The germline gives CDR1 MNHEY, CDR2 SMNVEV (reference sequence). This CDR3 is CASSLMDTTNEKLFF. In DNA, the CDR3 is TGTGCCAGCAGTTTAATGGACACAACTAATGAAAAACTGTTTTTT. The full variable domain, rest sourced from reference TRBV27 and TRBJ1-4, is EAQVTQNPRYLITVTGKKLTVTCSQNMNHEYMSWYRQDPGLGLRQIYYSMNVEVTDKGDVPEGYKVSRKEKRNFPLILESPSPNQTSLYFCASSLMDTTNEKLFFGSGTQLSVL.

J is TRBJ2-1 and V is TRBV5-1, with D maybe TRBD2 (6 bases). V was shortened by 4 bases and J by 5 bases, with 10 bases between the two germline ends. Germline assignment: CDR1 SGHRS and CDR2 YFSETQ. The CDR3 has 13 residues. The DNA of the CDR3 is TGCGCCAGCAGCGGGGGACTGAACAATGAGCAGTTCTTC. Amino acids: CASSGGLNNEQFF.

The chain joins TRBV7-7 to TRBJ2-1, with D possibly matching TRBD1 (6 bases). V lost 1 base to trimming and J lost 1 base, with 8 bases between them. Per germline, CDR1 SSHAT and CDR2 FNYEAQ (reference sequence). The CDR3 spans 15 residues. In DNA form, the CDR3 reads TGTGCCAGCAGCTTAGGGGGGCGGTCCTACAATGAGCAGTTCTTC. As protein: CASSLGGRSYNEQFF.

The V and J genes are TRBV7-2 and TRBJ2-7, with D unresolved. V was clipped by 7 bases and J by 0 bases, with 10 bases between them. There are 13 residues in the CDR3. From germline, CDR1 is SGHTA and CDR2 FQGNSA. CDR3 sequence: CASTERASYEQYF. CDR3 DNA sequence: TGTGCCAGCACCGAAAGGGCCTCCTACGAGCAGTACTTC.

This clone showed up just once. The chain has TRBV5-6 and TRBJ2-1; perhaps TRBD2 as D (6 bases). The CDR3 is 16 residues long. Germline lookup yields CDR1 SGHDT and CDR2 YYEEEE. Trimming stripped 0 bases from V and 3 bases from J, with 13 bases between. The CDR3 coding sequence is TGTGCCAGCAGCTTGGTACGGGCTAGCGACTACAATGAGCAGTTCTTC. Its protein product is CASSLVRASDYNEQFF.

The chain links TRBV5-4 to TRBJ1-4, with D possibly TRBD1 on 5 matching bases. Per the germline V gene, CDR1 is SGHNT and CDR2 is YYREEE (reference sequence). The CDR3 is made up of 16 amino acids. V was clipped by 1 base and J by 5 bases, with 15 bases between them. This chain's CDR3 is CASSLRRSGGNEKLFF. The CDR3 region has the DNA TGTGCCAGCAGCTTGAGGCGATCGGGGGGGAATGAAAAACTGTTTTTT.

The V and J genes are TRBV19 and TRBJ1-5, with D uncertain. The CDR3 has 14 residues. Looked up from germline, CDR1 is LNHDA and CDR2 is SQIVND (reference sequence). V gave up 5 bases and J gave up 7 bases, with 15 bases separating them. CDR3 bases: TGTGCCAGTAGTCCTTTATCCGGGAGCCAGCCCCAGCATTTT. This encodes CASSPLSGSQPQHF.